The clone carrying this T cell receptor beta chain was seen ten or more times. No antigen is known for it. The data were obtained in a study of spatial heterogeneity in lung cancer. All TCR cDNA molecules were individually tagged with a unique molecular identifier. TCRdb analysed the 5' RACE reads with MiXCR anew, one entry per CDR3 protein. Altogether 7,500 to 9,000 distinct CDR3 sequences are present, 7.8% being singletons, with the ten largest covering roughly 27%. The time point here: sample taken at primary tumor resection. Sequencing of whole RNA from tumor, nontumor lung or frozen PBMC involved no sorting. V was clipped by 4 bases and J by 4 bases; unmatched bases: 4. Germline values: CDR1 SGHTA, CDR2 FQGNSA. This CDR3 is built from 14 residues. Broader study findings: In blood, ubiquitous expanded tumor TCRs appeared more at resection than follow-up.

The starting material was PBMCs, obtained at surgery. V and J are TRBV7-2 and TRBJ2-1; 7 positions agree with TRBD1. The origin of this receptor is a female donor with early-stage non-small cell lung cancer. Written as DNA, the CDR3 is TGTGCCAGCAGCTCGGGACAGCTATACAATGAGCAGTTCTTC. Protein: CASSSGQLYNEQFF.